The text below deals with one T cell receptor beta chain. Its antigen is unknown. These data come from a study of T cell repertoires in cytomegalovirus infection. Background on the study: Recently identified HLA-C-restricted and well-studied HLA-B-restricted CMV epitopes were used. CMV infection plus the matching HLA type was flagged by public TCR beta signatures. Findings and limits, study-wide: Individuals carrying CMV plus the relevant HLA were identified by cumulative frequency of public TCR beta families. The ex vivo response was dominated by HLA-C-restricted CMV-specific TCR beta clonotypes.

CDR3 length: 14 amino acids. Germline V gene lookup returns CDR1 MNHNS and CDR2 SASEGT. V lost 6 bases, J lost 4 bases, and 8 bases stayed unmatched. TCRdb re-analysed the reads in MiXCR, keeping a single row per CDR3 protein. The top ten clones hold 55% to 75% of a sample with about 71,000 distinct CDR3 sequences, approximately 20% of them seen once. The rearrangement links TRBV6-1 to TRBJ1-1; 7 bases line up with TRBD1. The sample was CD8+ T cells from cultured PBMCs, taken from culture after CMV antigen stimulation. This TCR was recovered from a human donor in good health (CMV status not recorded). Some clones in this sample may be carry-over from other donors' samples. CDR3 coding DNA: TGTGCCAGCAGCCACCAGGACAGGTTCACTGAAGCTTTCTTT. As protein: CASSHQDRFTEAFF.